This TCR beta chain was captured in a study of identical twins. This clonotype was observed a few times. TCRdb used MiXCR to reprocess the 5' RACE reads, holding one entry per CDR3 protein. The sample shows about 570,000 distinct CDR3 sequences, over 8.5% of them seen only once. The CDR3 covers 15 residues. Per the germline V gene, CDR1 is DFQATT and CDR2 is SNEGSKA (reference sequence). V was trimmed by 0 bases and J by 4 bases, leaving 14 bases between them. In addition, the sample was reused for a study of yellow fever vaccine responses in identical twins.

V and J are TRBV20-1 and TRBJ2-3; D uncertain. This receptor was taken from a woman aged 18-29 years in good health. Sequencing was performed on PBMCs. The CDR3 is CSARDNKRPADTQYF. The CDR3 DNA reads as TGCAGTGCTAGAGATAATAAGAGACCAGCAGATACGCAGTATTTT.